Listed below are T cell receptor beta chains from one sample, sequenced in a study of OX40 agonist ivuxolimab in advanced cancers. The data were produced by immunoSEQ multiplex PCR, yet TCRdb's version contains in-frame clones alone and is incomplete. The table has about 76,000 clones, about 85% seen once. Sequenced here: CD4+ or CD8+ T cells sorted from blood, sampled in a trial of the OX40 agonist ivuxolimab. The receptors were gathered from an adult with an advanced solid tumor such as melanoma, head and neck, liver or kidney cancer. Both conserved end residues are part of each CDR3. Each record gives: D gene, J gene, clone size, V gene, CDR3 DNA, CDR3 protein. A D gene is named only where the DNA matches it firmly. Rows give clone size only sometimes, using once, few, many, or a class for an expanded clone.

TRBD1	TRBJ1-3	NA	TRBV9	TGTGCCAGCAGCATCCGACAGGGACGAGGAAACACCATATATTTT	CASSIRQGRGNTIYF
NA	TRBJ2-3	NA	TRBV9	TGTGCCAGCAGCGCTGTTGTGGGCGGAGTCACAGATACGCAGTATTTT	CASSAVVGGVTDTQYF
NA	TRBJ1-1	NA	TRBV11-2	TGTGCCAGCAGACGGGGACTGAACACTGAAGCTTTCTTT	CASRRGLNTEAFF
NA	TRBJ1-5	NA	TRBV4-3	TGCGCCAGCAGCCAGAACAGAGATCAGCCCCAGCATTTT	CASSQNRDQPQHF
TRBD2	TRBJ2-7	NA	TRBV30	TGTGCCTGGAGTGTACAGGCGGGAGGCCACGAGCAGTACTTC	CAWSVQAGGHEQYF
TRBD2	TRBJ2-1	few	TRBV19	TGTGCCAGTAGTACCCTCGCCTCTAGCGGGGGGAATGAGCAGTTCTTC	CASSTLASSGGNEQFF
NA	TRBJ2-5	NA	TRBV5-4	TGTGCCAGCAGCCTTCGTAAGGCGGGATCGGAGACCCAGTACTTC	CASSLRKAGSETQYF
NA	TRBJ1-2	NA	TRBV5-5	TGTGCCAGCAGCTTCGGGGGGAACAACTATGGCTACACCTTC	CASSFGGNNYGYTF
TRBD1	TRBJ2-2	NA	TRBV6-5	TGTGCCAGCAGTACCCAGGGGGTGGTCGGGGAGCTGTTTTTT	CASSTQGVVGELFF
NA	TRBJ1-5	NA	TRBV19	TGTGCCAGTAGATGGAGTATGGTGATCGGTAGCAATCAGCCCCAGCATTTT	CASRWSMVIGSNQPQHF
NA	TRBJ1-5	NA	TRBV7-9	TGTGCCAGCAGCCCCCCTGAGTGGAATCAGCCCCAGCATTTT	CASSPPEWNQPQHF
NA	TRBJ2-3	NA	TRBV4-3	TGCGCCAGCAGCCCAGAGATTAGCGAAACAGATACGCAGTATTTT	CASSPEISETDTQYF
TRBD1	TRBJ1-6	few	TRBV6-1	TGTGCCAGCAGTCGGGGGGGGACAGATAATTCACCCCTCCACTTT	CASSRGGTDNSPLHF
NA	TRBJ2-3	NA	TRBV5-5	TGTGCCAGCAGCGGGTACCCGACGGGAGATTGGTATACGCAGTATTTT	CASSGYPTGDWYTQYF
NA	TRBJ2-3	NA	TRBV11-3	TGTGCCAGCAGTAATCACAGGGTGACGGATACGCAGTATTTT	CASSNHRVTDTQYF
NA	TRBJ1-1	NA	TRBV7-9	TGTGCCAGCAGCTTAGTGGCTCGGGGGAGTGAAGCTTTCTTT	CASSLVARGSEAFF
TRBD2	TRBJ2-1	NA	TRBV7-2	TGTGCCAGCAGCCGACAGCTACTAGCGGGGGGGCAAAATGAGCAGTTCTTC	CASSRQLLAGGQNEQFF
NA	TRBJ1-6	NA	TRBV11-1	TGTGCCAGCAGCTTACGAGCTGGGGGGAGCTCCTATAATTCACCCCTCCACTTT	CASSLRAGGSSYNSPLHF
TRBD1	TRBJ1-2	NA	TRBV5-1	TGCGCCAGCAGGCTGGGCTACGAAGGACAGGATAACTATGGCTACACCTTC	CASRLGYEGQDNYGYTF
NA	TRBJ2-7	NA	TRBV28	TGTGCCAGCAGTCCCTCAGGCGTAAACTACGAGCAGTACTTC	CASSPSGVNYEQYF
NA	TRBJ1-5	NA	TRBV5-1	TGCGCCAGCAGCCCCTCTAGCAATCAGCCCCAGCATTTT	CASSPSSNQPQHF
TRBD1	TRBJ1-1	NA	TRBV29-1	TGCAGCGGTGGGACAGGGGGCGTGTGGGGGACTGAAGCTTTCTTT	CSGGTGGVWGTEAFF
NA	TRBJ2-1	NA	TRBV12-5	TGTGCTAGTGGTTTGGTATTGAGGGAGAACTACAATGAGCAGTTCTTC	CASGLVLRENYNEQFF
NA	TRBJ2-7	NA	TRBV5-5	TGTGCCAGCGGCAGGGGTGTCAGTTCGTCCTACGAGCAGTACTTC	CASGRGVSSSYEQYF
NA	TRBJ2-3	NA	TRBV12-5	TGTGCTAGTGGCCCCATGGGCAGGGATACGCAGTATTTT	CASGPMGRDTQYF
NA	TRBJ1-1	NA	TRBV28	TGTGCCAGCAGTCCCGTTTCTGTGAACACTGAAGCTTTCTTT	CASSPVSVNTEAFF